The clone carrying this T cell receptor (beta chain) was detected only a few times. The record originates from a study of T cells in Graves' hyperthyroidism and ophthalmopathy. Amplified TCR beta CDR3 regions derived from RNA transcripts. Carried out on the TCR CDR3, a first-round RT-PCR used the HTBI primer set. TCRdb re-called the multiplex PCR reads through MiXCR, storing one row per CDR3 protein. This sample has 300,000 to 500,000 distinct CDR3 sequences; over 12% occur once, and the top ten carry 25% to 30%. This CDR3 region has 12 residues. Germline V CDR1 and CDR2: ENHRY, SYGVKD. The V end was cut by 4 bases, the J end by 5 bases, with 8 bases between.

The V and J genes are TRBV10-3 and TRBJ2-5; D gene uncertain. The clonotype was recovered from a man in his fifties with Graves' ophthalmopathy. The sequencing sample was made of blood. The CDR3 here is CAISVSKETQYF. For the CDR3, the DNA is TGTGCCATCAGTGTGAGTAAGGAGACCCAGTACTTC.